This T cell receptor (beta chain) was sequenced for a study of T cells in Graves' hyperthyroidism and ophthalmopathy. From RNA transcripts, TCR beta CDR3 regions were amplified. In the first-round RT-PCR of the TCR CDR3, the HTBI primer set was used. TCRdb recomputed calls from the multiplex PCR reads with MiXCR, one row per CDR3 protein. Of approximately 640,000 distinct CDR3 sequences in the sample, roughly 15% are singletons; the top ten hold 3.8%. Patients aged 18 to 65 had newly diagnosed hyperthyroidism of under 2 months' duration. PBMCs were obtained from 10 ml fresh peripheral blood. CDR1 and CDR2 (germline): MNHEY, SVGEGT. Trimming at V came to 2 bases and at J to 2 bases, leaving 2 bases not matched to a gene. The CDR3 sequence is 14 residues long.

The chain combines TRBV6-2 or TRBV6-3 with TRBJ2-5; 7 nucleotides match TRBD1. Sequencing was performed on blood. This sequence was found in a woman in her 30s with Graves' hyperthyroidism. The CDR3: CASSYPRGQETQYF. The CDR3 DNA reads as TGTGCCAGCAGTTACCCCAGGGGGCAAGAGACCCAGTACTTC.